Detailed here is one T cell receptor (beta chain). Its antigen is still unknown. The entry originates in a study of beta chain features in type 1 diabetes. General study points: Insertions were fewer and deletions more numerous at VDJ junctions in type 1 diabetes patients. All four CD4+ subsets of Type 1 diabetes patients contained TCRB CDR3s that were moderately but significantly shorter. PCR, the amplification step, might favor shorter templates, equally in patients and controls.

The study reverse transcribed the entire isolated RNA, so it sequenced expressed TCRB transcripts. Sequencing was performed with immunoSEQ multiplex PCR; in TCRdb, only in-frame clones are kept and a portion is missing. The table shows roughly 260,000 clones, with roughly 21% occurring only once. Sequenced: naive CD4+ T cells from blood. This sequence was found in a woman in her thirties or forties with type 1 diabetes.

CDR3 DNA sequence: TGCAGCGTACGGGGGGCGGCCAATCAGCCCCAGCATTTT. Protein sequence: CSVRGAANQPQHF. This chain joins TRBV29-1 and TRBJ1-5; TRBD1 might be the D (6 bases). V was pared by 6 bases and J by 3 bases, with 12 bases between. CDR3 length: 13 residues. The germline CDR1 and CDR2 sequences are SQVTM and ANQGSEA.